Each of the 20 T cell receptor beta chains below was sequenced from the same sample in a study of early T cells in non-severe SARS-CoV-2 infection. TCRdb independently ran MiXCR on the 5' RACE reads; one entry per CDR3 protein. The sample holds about 77,000 distinct CDR3 sequences, roughly a sixth seen once. The sequenced sample was whole blood. All receptors derive from an adult who was a healthcare worker with PCR-confirmed SARS-CoV-2 infection or an uninfected control (not recorded which).

This rearrangement joins TRBV9 to TRBJ2-2, with 8 nucleotides matching TRBD2. Germline loops: CDR1 SGDLS, CDR2 YYNGEE. The CDR3 runs to 15 residues. V gave up 2 bases and J gave up 4 bases; unmatched junction bases: 4. The CDR3 loop reads CASSVSGSSTGELFF. CDR3 in DNA: TGTGCCAGCAGCGTGAGCGGGAGTAGCACCGGGGAGCTGTTTTTT.

V gene TRBV9 combines with J gene TRBJ2-3, with D possibly matching TRBD1 (7 bases). Trimming cost V 1 base and J 6 bases, with 27 bases left between them. There are 19 residues in the CDR3. Looked up from germline, CDR1 is SGDLS and CDR2 is YYNGEE. The CDR3 nucleotides are TGTGCCAGCAGCGTAACCCCGGGACAGAACTTGGGGGGTTCGGATACGCAGTATTTT. As protein: CASSVTPGQNLGGSDTQYF.

The V gene is TRBV29-1, the J gene TRBJ2-2; D is unclear. CDR3 length equals 13 residues. From germline, CDR1 is SQVTM and CDR2 ANQGSEA. Trimming left V 3 bases short and J 1 base short, with 6 bases between. The CDR3 coding sequence is TGCAGCGTTGAGAACGGGAACACCGGGGAGCTGTTTTTT. This codes for CSVENGNTGELFF.

This clonotype was seen a handful of times. The chain links TRBV21-1 to TRBJ2-1; the tabulated D call, TRBD1, remains unverified against the DNA. TRBV21-1 has pseudogene status. CDR3 length: 16 residues. The CDR3 DNA follows: TGTGCCAGCAGAGGTCCCGGGGAGGAGAGTTACAATGAGCAGTTCTTC. Its translation: CASRGPGEESYNEQFF.

CDR3 bases: TGTGCCAGCAGCTGGGGGGTGAACACTGAAGCTTTCTTT. Translation gives CASSWGVNTEAFF. The chain joins TRBV14 to TRBJ1-1, with a possible D match to TRBD1 (5 bases). V gave up 5 bases and J gave up 0 bases, with 7 bases separating them. This CDR3 is 13 amino acids long. Germline-derived CDR1 and CDR2 are SGHDN and FVKESK.

This clonotype has only a few counts. V and J are TRBV30 and TRBJ2-7; D not certain. The CDR3 totals 11 residues. Between the trimmed V and J ends, which lost 3 bases and 5 bases, there was a span of 8 bases. Germline-derived CDR1 and CDR2 are GTSNPN and SVGIG (reference sequence). As DNA, the CDR3 is TGTGCCTGGAGCGGGCAGAACGAGCAGTACTTC. Residues: CAWSGQNEQYF.

In the case of this clonotype: The junction differs from germline at one of its ends, possibly a read error. The CDR3 loop is CASSQGWGQADQYF. The DNA for the CDR3 is TGTGCTAGCAGCCAAGGGTGGGGCCAGGCAGACCAGTACTTC. The chain couples TRBV7-7 to TRBJ2-5; D might be TRBD1 (5 bases). The germline V gene encodes CDR1 SSHAT and CDR2 FNYEAQ (reference sequence). The CDR3 covers 14 residues.

This clonotype showed up just a few times. The rearrangement links TRBV11-3 to TRBJ1-6; D might be TRBD1 (5 bases). Germline V CDR1 and CDR2: SGHNT, YENEEA. The CDR3 spans 15 residues. V dropped 6 bases and J dropped 3 bases, with 12 bases sitting between them. CDR3 residues: CASRGDGGYNSPLHF. The DNA for the CDR3 is TGTGCCAGCAGGGGGGACGGAGGCTATAATTCACCCCTCCACTTT.

This clonotype was found many times. V is TRBV7-2 and J is TRBJ1-4; 8 bases agree with TRBD1. This CDR3 contains 14 residues. With V trimmed by 3 bases and J by 8 bases, 5 bases remained unmatched. CDR1 is SGHTA and CDR2 is FQGNSA in the germline V gene. The chain's CDR3 is CASSFWTGSEKLFF. For the CDR3, the DNA is TGTGCCAGCAGCTTTTGGACAGGGTCGGAAAAACTGTTTTTT.

The rearrangement joins TRBV20-1 to TRBJ1-1, with 7 bases aligning to TRBD1. CDR1 and CDR2 from the germline V gene are DFQATT and SNEGSKA (reference sequence). After removal of 0 bases from V and 6 bases from J, the junction contained 10 bases not matched to a gene. The length of the CDR3 is 15 residues. In DNA form, the CDR3 reads TGCAGTGCTAGAGAGAGACCCCCGACAGGGCCTGAAGCTTTCTTT. It encodes CSARERPPTGPEAFF.

This clonotype has at least ten counts. The chain links TRBV5-4 to TRBJ2-5; a weak D match, TRBD1 (6 bases). V lost 4 bases, J lost 5 bases, and 18 bases lay in between. The CDR3 has 15 residues. Germline V gene data show CDR1 as SGHNT and CDR2 as YYREEE (reference sequence). As DNA, the CDR3 is TGTGCCAGCAGCCCGATACAGGGTACAAGGGAGACCCAGTACTTC. This sequence encodes CASSPIQGTRETQYF.

This clonotype has a handful of counts. The CDR3: CSVEWGTPYEQYF. The CDR3 coding sequence is TGCAGCGTTGAATGGGGGACGCCCTACGAGCAGTACTTC. The rearrangement uses TRBV29-1 and TRBJ2-7; D possibly uses TRBD1 or TRBD2 (5 bases each). The V and J ends lost 2 bases and 2 bases respectively, with 10 bases between them. The CDR3 extends over 13 amino acids. CDR1 is SQVTM, CDR2 ANQGSEA, per germline.

The chain joins TRBV11-3 to TRBJ2-7; D is possibly TRBD2 (6 bases). The germline V and J ends were trimmed by 3 bases and 0 bases, with 9 bases remaining between them. The CDR3 sequence is 14 residues long. Per the germline V gene, CDR1 is SGHNT and CDR2 is YENEEA. In DNA, the CDR3 is TGTGCCAGCAGCTTTCAGCGGGCCTCCTACGAGCAGTACTTC. Its translation: CASSFQRASYEQYF.

The table lists this clonotype with many counts. V usage is TRBV7-3 and J usage is TRBJ2-4, with D perhaps being TRBD1 or TRBD2 (8 bases each). V lost 4 bases and J lost 3, with 19 bases in between. This CDR3 contains 17 residues. Germline-derived CDR1 and CDR2 are SGHTA and FQGTGA. CDR3 sequence reads: CASSWTSQGAGKNIQYF. The CDR3 nucleotides read TGTGCCAGCAGCTGGACTAGCCAGGGGGCAGGCAAAAACATTCAGTACTTC.

This chain connects TRBV11-3 to TRBJ1-1, with a possible D match to TRBD1 (5 bases). V was cut by 4 bases and J by 10 bases, with 10 bases left in between. CDR1 SGHNT and CDR2 YENEEA come from the germline V gene. This CDR3 contains 11 residues. CDR3 protein: CASSYGAGAFF. The CDR3 DNA follows: TGTGCCAGCAGCTACGGGGCTGGAGCTTTCTTT.

This clonotype was observed a handful of times. This chain links TRBV20-1 with TRBJ1-2, with D unresolved. Looked up from germline, CDR1 is DFQATT and CDR2 is SNEGSKA (reference sequence). V dropped 0 bases and J dropped 8 bases, with 16 bases sitting between them. The CDR3 has 14 residues. The CDR3 spells CSARDVGGHSGYTF. Here the CDR3 DNA reads TGCAGTGCTAGAGATGTGGGAGGGCATAGCGGCTACACCTTC.

This clonotype was counted a few times. The chain has TRBV4-1 and TRBJ2-5, with 7 bases fitting TRBD2. Germline loops: CDR1 MGHRA, CDR2 YSYEKL. After removal of 4 bases from V and 5 bases from J, the junction contained 10 bases not matched to a gene. CDR3 length: 15 residues. The CDR3 DNA sequence: TGCGCCAGCAGCCCAACTAGCGAAGTGGGGGAGACCCAGTACTTC. It translates to CASSPTSEVGETQYF.

The genes are TRBV3-1 and TRBJ2-7, with unresolved D. Germline V gene sequence: CDR1 LGHDT, CDR2 YNNKEL (reference sequence). V was pared by 0 bases and J by 10 bases, with 7 bases between. The CDR3 consists of 11 residues. The CDR3: CASSQDSTQYF. The CDR3 DNA reads TGTGCCAGCAGCCAAGATTCCACACAGTACTTC.

The chain couples TRBV20-1 to TRBJ2-3; 11 nucleotides line up with TRBD2. The germline V gene encodes CDR1 DFQATT and CDR2 SNEGSKA (reference sequence). V shed 6 bases and J 0 bases; nucleotides not matched to a gene: 11. The CDR3 consists of 17 residues. The CDR3 DNA sequence: TGCAGTGCGGATAGTAGCGGGGGGGTAACTAGCACAGATACGCAGTATTTT. It yields the protein CSADSSGGVTSTDTQYF.

This clonotype has only a few counts. The chain combines TRBV5-1 with TRBJ2-1, with TRBD1 matching over 8 bases. CDR1 and CDR2 (germline): SGHRS, YFSETQ. J gave up 0 bases and V 2 bases, and 7 bases lay outside the gene matches. The CDR3 consists of 17 residues. The CDR3: CASSFDRDRSSYNEQFF. The CDR3 DNA reads TGCGCCAGCAGCTTTGATAGGGACAGGAGCTCCTACAATGAGCAGTTCTTC.